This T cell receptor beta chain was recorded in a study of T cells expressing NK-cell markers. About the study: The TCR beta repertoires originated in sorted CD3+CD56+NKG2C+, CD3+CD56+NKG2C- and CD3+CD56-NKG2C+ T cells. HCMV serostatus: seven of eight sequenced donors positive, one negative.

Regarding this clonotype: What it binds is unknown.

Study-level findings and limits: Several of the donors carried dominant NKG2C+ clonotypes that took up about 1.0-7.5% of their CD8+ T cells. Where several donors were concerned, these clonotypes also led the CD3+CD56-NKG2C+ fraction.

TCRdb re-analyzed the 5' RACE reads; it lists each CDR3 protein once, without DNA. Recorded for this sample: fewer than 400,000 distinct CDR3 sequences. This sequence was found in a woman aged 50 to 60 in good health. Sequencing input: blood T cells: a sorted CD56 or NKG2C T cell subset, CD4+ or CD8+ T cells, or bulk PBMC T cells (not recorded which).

CDR3 residues: CSARDWEGTSVYEQFF. This rearrangement joins TRBV20-1 to TRBJ2-1; the TCRdb D gene call, TRBD2, has no DNA to confirm it. The CDR3 extends over 16 amino acids. The germline gives CDR1 DFQATT, CDR2 SNEGSKA (reference sequence).